Listed here are 14 T cell receptor beta chains from one sample, sequenced in a study of cytomegalovirus exposure and HLA in healthy donors. Primers for the PCR totalled 60 Vbeta and 13 Jbeta. The data were produced by immunoSEQ multiplex PCR, yet TCRdb's version contains in-frame clones alone and is incomplete. The sample yields 75,000 or so clones, 60% to 75% seen once. What was sequenced was PBMCs. Receptors were obtained from a man aged 40-49 years in good health and CMV-seropositive.

The rearrangement joins TRBV30 to TRBJ2-2, with TRBD1 matching 10 bases. The CDR3 is 14 residues long. V gave up 3 bases and J gave up 5 bases; unmatched junction bases: 3. The germline CDR1 and CDR2 sequences are GTSNPN and SVGIG (reference sequence). The CDR3 sequence is CAWRTGGRTGELFF. DNA for the CDR3: TGTGCCTGGAGGACAGGGGGCCGGACCGGGGAGCTGTTTTTT.

The rearrangement uses TRBV29-1 and TRBJ2-5; TRBD2 might be the D (6 bases). Germline V gene data show CDR1 as SQVTM and CDR2 as ANQGSEA. Trimming shortened V by 3 bases and J by 5 bases, and 10 bases separated the two germline ends. The CDR3 covers 12 residues. CDR3 DNA: TGCAGCGTTGACGGGGGTACGGAGACCCAGTACTTC. This translates into CSVDGGTETQYF.

The chain employs TRBV4-1 and TRBJ2-2; 7 bases align to TRBD2. The CDR3 has 16 amino acids. V trimming: 8 bases; J trimming: 0 bases; junction bases outside the gene matches: 9. Germline V gene sequence: CDR1 MGHRA, CDR2 YSYEKL. CDR3 in amino acids: CASRGDFLANTGELFF. The DNA for the CDR3 is TGCGCCAGCCGGGGGGACTTTCTCGCGAACACCGGGGAGCTGTTTTTT.

In this sample, this clone turned up a few times. V usage is TRBV2 and J usage is TRBJ1-2; possibly TRBD1 for D (5 bases). Germline-derived CDR1 and CDR2 are SNHLY and FYNNEI. The CDR3 consists of 14 residues. V lost 7 bases and J lost 3, with 15 bases in between. CDR3 in DNA: TGTGCCAGCAAGGAATCTGGGGGGTACTATGGCTACACCTTC. Encoded protein: CASKESGGYYGYTF.

The chain has TRBV5-6 and TRBJ1-4; TRBD1 might be the D (6 bases). The CDR3 totals 15 residues. Germline values: CDR1 SGHDT, CDR2 YYEEEE. V lost 4 bases and J lost 4, with 14 bases in between. The CDR3 DNA reads TGTGCCAGCAGCATTTACAGGGATTATAATGAAAAACTGTTTTTT. As protein: CASSIYRDYNEKLFF. Supplemented by reference TRBV5-6 and TRBJ1-4, the full variable domain reads DAGVTQSPTHLIKTRGQQVTLRCSPKSGHDTVSWYQQALGQGPQFIFQYYEEEERQRGNFPDRFSGHQFPNYSSELNVNALLLGDSALYLCASSIYRDYNEKLFFGSGTQLSVL.

The chain combines TRBV6-6 with TRBJ2-3, with D possibly being TRBD1 (5 bases). The V gene's germline CDR1 is MNHNY and CDR2 SVGAGI (reference sequence). The CDR3 loop spans 16 amino acids. V lost 4 bases and J lost 1, with 15 bases in between. In nucleotides, the CDR3 is TGTGCCAGCAGTTCGCCTTTGTGGGGCGGCACAGATACGCAGTATTTT. It yields the protein CASSSPLWGGTDTQYF.

This rearrangement joins TRBV4-1 to TRBJ2-4, with 9 bases fitting TRBD1. CDR1 MGHRA and CDR2 YSYEKL come from the germline V gene. CDR3 length: 17 amino acids. V lost 7 bases to trimming and J lost 0 bases; unmatched junction nucleotides: 10. CDR3 coding DNA: TGCGCCAGCAACCACTTACACAGGGGGCCAGCCAAAAACATTCAGTACTTC. Protein product: CASNHLHRGPAKNIQYF.

This clone occurred a few times. The chain combines TRBV6-6 with TRBJ1-4; no clear D. CDR3 size: 14 residues. The germline gives CDR1 MNHNY, CDR2 SVGAGI (reference sequence). Deletions cut 4 bases from V and 8 bases from J, with 14 bases between. CDR3 region: CASSLADLREKLFF. CDR3 bases: TGTGCCAGCAGTTTAGCAGACCTGAGGGAAAAACTGTTTTTT.

This sequence joins TRBV7-6 and TRBJ1-5, with 9 bases identical to TRBD1. This CDR3 comprises 16 residues. Per germline, CDR1 SGHVS and CDR2 FNYEAQ. J lost 2 bases, V lost 2 bases, and 4 bases had no gene match. In DNA form, the CDR3 reads TGTGCCAGCAGCTTATGGGGACAGGGTGGCAATCAGCCCCAGCATTTT. This translates into CASSLWGQGGNQPQHF.

This chain uses TRBV18 with TRBJ2-7; possible D gene TRBD1, 5 bases. CDR3 length equals 13 residues. Deletions cut 0 bases from V and 12 bases from J, with 15 bases between. Germline lookup yields CDR1 KGHSH and CDR2 LQKENI. The CDR3 DNA follows: TGTGCCAGCTCACCACCGGACACCCCAAATCGGTACTTC. Translation: CASSPPDTPNRYF. Variable domain in full (rest from reference TRBV18 and TRBJ2-7): NAGVMQNPRHLVRRRGQEARLRCSPMKGHSHVYWYRQLPEEGLKFMVYLQKENIIDESGMPKERFSAEFPKEGPSILRIQQVVRGDSAAYFCASSPPDTPNRYFGPGTRLTVT.

The rearrangement uses TRBV25-1 and TRBJ1-2; a possible D gene is TRBD1 (5 bases). This CDR3 has 13 amino acids. In germline, CDR1 is MGHDK, CDR2 SYGVNS. Trimming removed 7 bases from V and 6 bases from J, with 15 bases in between. CDR3 loop: CASNTGTSDGYTF. The CDR3 nucleotides read TGTGCCAGCAATACCGGGACTTCAGATGGCTACACCTTC.

DNA for the CDR3: TGTGCCAGCAGTGAACCCAGGGGGAAGAATGAAAAACTGTTTTTT. This gives the protein CASSEPRGKNEKLFF. The rearrangement links TRBV25-1 to TRBJ1-4; 7 positions agree with TRBD1. Germline V gene lookup returns CDR1 MGHDK and CDR2 SYGVNS. With V trimmed by 2 bases and J by 5 bases, 5 bases remained unmatched. The CDR3 has 15 residues.

The V gene is TRBV5-5, the J gene TRBJ1-5; D is uncertain. The V end was cut by 4 bases, the J end by 0 bases, with 14 bases between. This CDR3 has 16 residues. The germline V gene encodes CDR1 SGHKS and CDR2 YYEKEE (reference sequence). The CDR3 DNA is TGTGCCAGCAGCCCCGACCCAGGTAATAGCAATCAGCCCCAGCATTTT. It translates to CASSPDPGNSNQPQHF.

The V call is TRBV7-8, the J call TRBJ2-1; D possibly corresponds to TRBD2 (6 bases). Germline V lookup: CDR1 SGHVS, CDR2 FQNEAQ. The CDR3 is 17 residues long. V lost 5 bases, J lost 10 bases, and 27 bases lay in between. CDR3 sequence: CASSPGRGPLKFMEQFF. As DNA, the CDR3 is TGTGCCAGCAGCCCGGGGCGGGGTCCCCTTAAGTTCATGGAGCAGTTCTTC.